This T cell receptor (beta chain) was identified during a study of CD8+ T cells in alopecia areata. Study context: At a dose of 5 to 10 mg twice daily, oral tofacitinib was given to treated patients.

The CDR3 spans 15 residues. Germline V gives CDR1 SGHAT, CDR2 FQNNGV. Trimming stripped 0 bases from V and 2 bases from J, with 10 bases between. Worth noting for this clone: Antigen specificity is unknown.

Reverse transcription of extracted RNA yielded cDNA, which provided the sequencing template. Profiling relied on immunoSEQ multiplex PCR, and the TCRdb table lists in-frame clones only, not all of them. The table lists around 250,000 clones, approximately 61% of them singletons. General observations from the study: Lesional scalp, notably in alopecia totalis/universalis, had clonality above that of normal scalp.

The chain uses TRBV11-2 and TRBJ2-5; D gene unclear. The receptor was derived from a human donor with alopecia areata. Specimen: CD4+ T cells sorted from blood, collected at week 0. The CDR3 is CASSLDPGSQETQYF. As DNA, the CDR3 is TGTGCCAGCAGCTTAGATCCTGGTAGTCAAGAGACCCAGTACTTC.